This T cell receptor (beta chain) comes out of a study of patients and donors after allogeneic stem cell transplantation. Germline CDR1 SGHTA, CDR2 FQGNSA. The CDR3 is 17 residues long. V shed 6 bases and J shed 4 bases, with 24 bases lying between them. TCRdb fed the RT-PCR reads into MiXCR, producing one record per CDR3 protein. The sample shows about a million distinct CDR3 sequences, roughly 17% of them seen only once. The sample was blood, either unsorted or a sorted T cell fraction (not recorded which). The chain carries TRBV7-2 and TRBJ1-2, with D possibly matching TRBD1 (5 bases). The TCR sequence derives from a human donor who was either an allogeneic HSCT recipient or a stem cell or donor lymphocyte infusion donor (not recorded which). It is not recorded whose cells these are; they may come from a transplant donor. The CDR3 DNA reads as TGTGCCAGCAGGTCCCGACAGACGAATCTTCATAGCTATGGCTACACCTTC. Translated: CASRSRQTNLHSYGYTF.